The 18 T cell receptor beta chains presented below share a single source sample, sequenced in a study of glioma-infiltrating T cells after dendritic cell vaccination. Clones were sequenced by immunoSEQ multiplex PCR, and TCRdb holds only the in-frame ones, with some missing. The table has about 36,000 clones, about 80% seen once. Sample: blood, taken before dendritic cell vaccination. The source is a human donor with glioblastoma.

CDR3 sequence reads: CASSPGFWGANVLTF. CDR3 nucleotide sequence: TGTGCCAGCAGCCCAGGGTTCTGGGGGGCCAACGTCCTGACTTTC. The gene calls are TRBV7-8 and TRBJ2-6; TRBD1 might be the D (5 bases). There are 15 residues in the CDR3. The V gene lost 5 bases and the J gene lost 4 bases, with 12 bases spanning the gap. Germline V gives CDR1 SGHVS, CDR2 FQNEAQ.

The DNA of the CDR3 is TGTGCCAGCAGCCGACTAGCGGACTCCTACGAGCAGTACTTC. It yields the protein CASSRLADSYEQYF. This rearrangement joins TRBV11-1 to TRBJ2-7; 9 bases are shared with TRBD2. This CDR3 is built from 14 residues. V lost 5 bases to trimming and J lost 0 bases; unmatched junction nucleotides: 2. The germline V gene has CDR1 SGHAT and CDR2 FQDESV (reference sequence).

This clone was seen just once. The chain has TRBV5-6 and TRBJ2-1; 8 bases match TRBD2. Germline assignment: CDR1 SGHDT and CDR2 YYEEEE. The CDR3 sequence is 15 residues long. The V and J ends lost 4 bases and 3 bases, in that order; junction bases with no gene match: 6. The CDR3 protein is CASSHAAGVYNEQFF. CDR3 nucleotides: TGTGCCAGCAGCCACGCAGCGGGGGTCTACAATGAGCAGTTCTTC. The full variable domain, completed using reference TRBV5-6 and TRBJ2-1, is DAGVTQSPTHLIKTRGQQVTLRCSPKSGHDTVSWYQQALGQGPQFIFQYYEEEERQRGNFPDRFSGHQFPNYSSELNVNALLLGDSALYLCASSHAAGVYNEQFFGPGTRLTVL.

This clone is labeled as medium-sized. This chain uses TRBV6-5 with TRBJ1-2, with D perhaps TRBD1 (5 bases). The CDR3 runs 15 residues. V dropped 8 bases and J dropped 6 bases, with 22 bases sitting between them. Germline CDR1 and CDR2: MNHEY and SVGAGI. CDR3 nucleotides: TGTGCCAGCCCCCCCCGCCGGGGGGTCTCACATGGCTACACCTTC. Amino acid sequence: CASPPRRGVSHGYTF.

V and J are TRBV11-3 and TRBJ2-2; D gene ambiguous. The V end lost 8 bases, the J end lost 3 bases, and 7 bases lay between the germline ends. This CDR3 comprises 12 residues. The germline V gene encodes CDR1 SGHNT and CDR2 YENEEA. CDR3 amino acids: CASEEYTGELFF. Written as DNA, the CDR3 is TGTGCCAGCGAGGAGTACACCGGGGAGCTGTTTTTT.

This clone was detected only once. V usage is TRBV2 and J usage is TRBJ2-2; 9 bases fit TRBD1. The CDR3 consists of 15 residues. Germline V gives CDR1 SNHLY, CDR2 FYNNEI. The J segment lost 0 bases and the V segment lost 7 bases, leaving 3 bases of the junction unmatched. The CDR3 is CASNRDRANTGELFF. CDR3 nucleotide sequence: TGTGCCAGCAACCGGGACAGGGCGAACACCGGGGAGCTGTTTTTT.

V gene TRBV6-1 combines with J gene TRBJ1-4, with D unclear. The CDR3 covers 15 residues. With 2 bases removed from V and 0 bases from J, the gap between germline ends came to 7 bases. Germline assignment: CDR1 MNHNS and CDR2 SASEGT. CDR3 sequence: CASSETRATNEKLFF. The CDR3 DNA follows: TGTGCCAGCAGTGAAACCCGAGCAACTAATGAAAAACTGTTTTTT.

The gene calls are TRBV13 and TRBJ2-2; TRBD1 might be the D (6 bases). Germline V gene sequence: CDR1 PRHDT, CDR2 FYEKMQ (reference sequence). CDR3 length equals 18 residues. V lost 1 base, J lost 7 bases, and 22 bases lay in between. CDR3 bases: TGTGCCAGCAGCTTAGTGGATGGGCAGGGGCGAGTTATCGGGGAGCTGTTTTTT. Encoded protein: CASSLVDGQGRVIGELFF.

The V call is TRBV30, the J call TRBJ1-2; D is undetermined. The CDR3 runs to 13 residues. CDR1 GTSNPN and CDR2 SVGIG come from the germline V gene (reference sequence). Trimming removed 3 bases at V and 5 bases at J, with 13 bases between. CDR3 bases: TGTGCCTGGAGAGCCAGAGGAGGGTATGGCTACACCTTC. Amino acids: CAWRARGGYGYTF. Full variable domain (missing parts from reference TRBV30 and TRBJ1-2): SQTIHQWPATLVQPVGSPLSLECTVEGTSNPNLYWYRQAAGRGLQLLFYSVGIGQISSEVPQNLSASRPQDRQFILSSKKLLLSDSGFYLCAWRARGGYGYTFGSGTRLTVV.

The CDR3 region has the DNA TGTGCCTGGAGGGGGCCGGCGGGGGGTATCCAAGAGACCCAGTACTTC. It encodes CAWRGPAGGIQETQYF. The chain couples TRBV30 to TRBJ2-5; 8 nucleotides agree with TRBD2. V gave up 3 bases and J gave up 1 base; unmatched junction bases: 10. Germline assignment: CDR1 GTSNPN and CDR2 SVGIG (reference sequence). There are 16 residues in the CDR3.

The rearrangement joins TRBV29-1 to TRBJ1-2, with 10 nucleotides matching TRBD1. Germline lookup yields CDR1 SQVTM and CDR2 ANQGSEA. There are 13 residues in the CDR3. V dropped 4 bases and J dropped 6; count of bases not matched to a gene: 5. The CDR3 protein is CSVVGTGVHGYTF. CDR3 nucleotide sequence: TGCAGCGTTGTGGGGACAGGGGTTCATGGCTACACCTTC.

This sequence joins TRBV5-4 and TRBJ1-2; D not resolved. With 4 bases removed from V and 4 bases from J, the gap between germline ends came to 11 bases. The CDR3 totals 13 residues. CDR1 is SGHNT and CDR2 is YYREEE in the germline V gene (reference sequence). This chain's CDR3 is CASSVYLAYGYTF. DNA for the CDR3: TGTGCCAGCAGCGTCTACCTAGCCTATGGCTACACCTTC.

This clone was seen a single time. V and J are TRBV5-1 and TRBJ2-3; no definite D call. From germline, CDR1 is SGHRS and CDR2 YFSETQ. V was trimmed by 1 base and J by 4 bases, leaving 13 bases between them. This CDR3 has 15 residues. The CDR3: CASSLIGVEADTQYF. The DNA for the CDR3 is TGCGCCAGCAGCTTGATCGGCGTCGAGGCAGATACGCAGTATTTT.

The chain employs TRBV7-9 and TRBJ2-2; 10 bases fit TRBD2. CDR1 is SEHNR and CDR2 is FQNEAQ in the germline V gene (reference sequence). The CDR3 consists of 18 residues. Unmatched junction bases numbered 12, after V lost 4 bases and J lost 4 bases. The CDR3 bases are TGTGCCAGCAGCTGGGGTAGCGGGGGGTTCCAGGGCACCGGGGAGCTGTTTTTT. Translating gives CASSWGSGGFQGTGELFF.

The V gene is TRBV25-1, the J gene TRBJ2-5, with TRBD1 matching 9 bases. Looked up from germline, CDR1 is MGHDK and CDR2 is SYGVNS. CDR3 length: 14 residues. V lost 7 bases, J lost 0 bases, and 3 bases stayed unmatched. DNA for the CDR3: TGTGCCAGCAACGGGACAGGGAACCAAGAGACCCAGTACTTC. This sequence encodes CASNGTGNQETQYF. Drawing the rest from reference TRBV25-1 and TRBJ2-5, the complete variable domain is EADIYQTPRYLVIGTGKKITLECSQTMGHDKMYWYQQDPGMELHLIHYSYGVNSTEKGDLSSESTVSRIRTEHFPLTLESARPSHTSQYLCASNGTGNQETQYFGPGTRLLVL.

CDR3 DNA sequence: TGCAGCGTTGAAGTCCCGTCCAGCGGGGAGATCAATGAGCAGTTCTTC. Translating it yields CSVEVPSSGEINEQFF. This chain connects TRBV29-1 to TRBJ2-1, with 7 bases aligning to TRBD2. With V trimmed by 1 base and J by 6 bases, 12 bases remained unmatched. The germline CDR1 and CDR2 sequences are SQVTM and ANQGSEA. The CDR3 is 16 residues long.

The gene calls are TRBV29-1 and TRBJ2-7, with 9 bases lining up with TRBD1. Germline CDR1 reads SQVTM; CDR2 reads ANQGSEA. With 4 bases clipped from V and 7 bases from J, the junction kept 8 bases outside the gene matches. The CDR3 is 13 residues long. CDR3 residues: CSVAGTGMGEQYF. The CDR3 bases are TGCAGCGTTGCCGGGACAGGGATGGGGGAGCAGTACTTC.

The V gene is TRBV28, the J gene TRBJ1-6; D gene uncertain. Trimming pared 2 bases from V and 7 bases from J, leaving 9 bases between. CDR3 size: 14 residues. Germline loops: CDR1 MDHEN, CDR2 SYDVKM. The CDR3 DNA reads as TGTGCCAGCAGTTTAGACACGGTAAATTCACCCCTCCACTTT. Residues: CASSLDTVNSPLHF.